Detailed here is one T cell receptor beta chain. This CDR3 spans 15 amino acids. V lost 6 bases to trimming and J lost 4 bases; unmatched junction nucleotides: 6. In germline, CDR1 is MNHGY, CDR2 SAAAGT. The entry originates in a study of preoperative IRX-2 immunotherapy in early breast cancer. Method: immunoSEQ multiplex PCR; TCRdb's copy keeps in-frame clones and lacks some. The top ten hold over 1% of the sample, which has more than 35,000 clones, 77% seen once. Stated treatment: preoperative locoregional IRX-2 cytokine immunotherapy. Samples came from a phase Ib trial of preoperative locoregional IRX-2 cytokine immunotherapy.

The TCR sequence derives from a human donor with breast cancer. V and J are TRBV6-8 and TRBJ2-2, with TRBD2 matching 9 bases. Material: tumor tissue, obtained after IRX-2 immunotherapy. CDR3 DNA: TGTGCCAGCAGCGTAGCGGGAGTCGGCACCGGGGAGCTGTTTTTT. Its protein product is CASSVAGVGTGELFF.